Following are 17 T cell receptor beta chains from one sample sequenced in a study of CD8 T cells in ankylosing spondylitis. TCRdb analysed the 5' RACE reads with MiXCR anew, one entry per CDR3 protein. The repertoire holds about 440,000 distinct CDR3 sequences, with over 15% as singletons. Their antigen targets remain unknown. Overall study results and limits: About 8 highly homologous variants made up a TCR beta motif that seemed to typify ankylosing spondylitis blood.

The sequenced sample was blood, either unsorted or a sorted T cell fraction (not recorded which). The source is a male donor with ankylosing spondylitis.

This clonotype was found a few times. The CDR3 protein is CASSHGGRSPETQYF. CDR3 sequence (DNA): TGTGCCAGCAGCCACGGCGGGAGGAGTCCAGAGACCCAGTACTTC. The rearrangement uses TRBV3-1 and TRBJ2-5; 8 bases are shared with TRBD2. This CDR3 has 15 residues. Per the germline V gene, CDR1 is LGHDT and CDR2 is YNNKEL (reference sequence). V lost 3 bases, J lost 4 bases, and 7 bases stayed unmatched.

This clonotype was picked up a small number of times. This rearrangement joins TRBV2 to TRBJ1-2, with 7 bases that match TRBD1. Germline loops: CDR1 SNHLY, CDR2 FYNNEI. The CDR3 sequence is 14 residues long. V shed 6 bases and J 6 bases; nucleotides not matched to a gene: 10. CDR3 DNA: TGTGCCAGCAGCCACAGGGGTCCGACGAATGGCTACACCTTC. Its protein is CASSHRGPTNGYTF. Full variable domain (outside the CDR3, taken from reference TRBV2 and TRBJ1-2): EPEVTQTPSHQVTQMGQEVILRCVPISNHLYFYWYRQILGQKVEFLVSFYNNEISEKSEIFDDQFSVERPDGSNFTLKIRSTKLEDSAMYFCASSHRGPTNGYTFGSGTRLTVV.

V and J are TRBV21-1 and TRBJ2-7; the table calls TRBD1, which could not be checked here. TRBV21-1 is recorded as a pseudogene. The CDR3 runs to 14 residues. CDR3 nucleotide sequence: TGTGCCAGCAGCATCCCCGGGACAGGGGACGAGCAGTACTTC. As protein: CASSIPGTGDEQYF.

The chain couples TRBV2 to TRBJ2-5; TRBD1 might be the D (5 bases). Trimming shortened V by 4 bases and J by 7 bases, and 16 bases separated the two germline ends. The CDR3 spans 14 residues. The germline CDR1 and CDR2 sequences are SNHLY and FYNNEI. CDR3 in amino acids: CASSAQGRSGTQYF. CDR3 coding DNA: TGTGCCAGCAGTGCCCAGGGTAGATCGGGGACCCAGTACTTC.

This clonotype has only a few counts. V usage is TRBV20-1 and J usage is TRBJ2-7; 7 positions match TRBD1. Trimming at V came to 1 base and at J to 2 bases, leaving 11 bases not matched to a gene. The CDR3 has 16 residues. Germline V gives CDR1 DFQATT, CDR2 SNEGSKA (reference sequence). CDR3: CSARGPWDSLTYEQYF. Here the CDR3 DNA reads TGCAGTGCTAGAGGACCCTGGGACAGCCTGACCTACGAGCAGTACTTC.

In its sample, this clonotype was seen many times. The J gene is TRBJ1-1, the V gene TRBV29-1; D might be TRBD1 (5 bases). Germline CDR1 is SQVTM and CDR2 is ANQGSEA. This CDR3 spans 11 amino acids. The CDR3 DNA follows: TGCGGACTGGGGGTTGCTACTGAAGCTTTCTTT. Translating it yields CGLGVATEAFF.

A few counts support this clonotype. The chain employs TRBV9 and TRBJ2-3, with 7 positions matching TRBD1. The V segment lost 3 bases and the J segment 0 bases; nucleotides outside the gene matches: 1. Germline V gene sequence: CDR1 SGDLS, CDR2 YYNGEE. This CDR3 has 14 amino acids. The CDR3 loop reads CASSGGQSTDTQYF. The CDR3 DNA is TGTGCCAGCAGCGGGGGACAGAGCACAGATACGCAGTATTTT.

V is TRBV30 and J is TRBJ2-4; 9 bases are shared with TRBD2. The CDR3 totals 19 residues. Germline-derived CDR1 and CDR2 are GTSNPN and SVGIG (reference sequence). Trimming at V came to 0 bases and at J to 1 base, leaving 13 bases not matched to a gene. The CDR3 is CAWSVLDSGRGWAKNIQYF. The CDR3 DNA reads as TGTGCCTGGAGTGTACTGGATAGCGGGAGAGGTTGGGCCAAAAACATTCAGTACTTC.

This clonotype has a count of ten or more. The chain combines TRBV12-3 or TRBV12-4 with TRBJ2-1; TRBD2 is a possible D gene (5 bases). The CDR3 is 16 residues long. Trimming left V 3 bases short and J 3 bases short, with 15 bases between. The CDR3 loop is CASSLRSGVIYNEQFF. The DNA for the CDR3 is TGTGCCAGCAGTTTGAGGAGCGGAGTCATCTACAATGAGCAGTTCTTC.

The V and J genes are TRBV19 and TRBJ2-4; D gene uncertain. V shed 6 bases and J shed 0 bases, with 9 bases lying between them. CDR3 length equals 14 residues. CDR1 is LNHDA, CDR2 SQIVND, per germline (reference sequence). In nucleotides, the CDR3 is TGTGCCAGTAGCCGACCGTCAGCCAAAAACATTCAGTACTTC. Its protein is CASSRPSAKNIQYF.

The genes are TRBV2 and TRBJ1-1; D possibly corresponds to TRBD1 (5 bases). CDR3 length: 12 amino acids. V shed 5 bases and J shed 8 bases, with 12 bases lying between them. CDR1 SNHLY and CDR2 FYNNEI come from the germline V gene. In DNA, the CDR3 is TGTGCCAGCAGTCCCGGGACCGGGGAAGCTTTCTTT. Translation: CASSPGTGEAFF.

This chain joins TRBV2 and TRBJ1-5; D unresolved. This CDR3 region has 15 residues. Germline V gene lookup returns CDR1 SNHLY and CDR2 FYNNEI. The V end lost 9 bases, the J end lost 0 bases, and 15 bases lay between the germline ends. CDR3 DNA: TGTGCCAGTGGATTGGGTAGTAATAGCAATCAGCCCCAGCATTTT. Its protein product is CASGLGSNSNQPQHF.

The J gene is TRBJ1-2, the V gene TRBV9; D unclear. Germline V gene lookup returns CDR1 SGDLS and CDR2 YYNGEE. Deletions cut 0 bases from V and 6 bases from J, with 15 bases between. The CDR3 is made up of 15 amino acids. The CDR3, as DNA: TGTGCCAGCAGCGTAGACGAGGCCCGCCCGAATGGCTACACCTTC. Translating gives CASSVDEARPNGYTF. The entire variable domain, with the rest obtained from reference TRBV9 and TRBJ1-2, is as follows: DSGVTQTPKHLITATGQRVTLRCSPRSGDLSVYWYQQSLDQGLQFLIQYYNGEERAKGNILERFSAQQFPDLHSELNLSSLELGDSALYFCASSVDEARPNGYTFGSGTRLTVV.

The rearrangement links TRBV5-1 to TRBJ2-7; 9 bases are a match to TRBD1. The germline CDR1 and CDR2 sequences are SGHRS and YFSETQ. Unmatched junction bases numbered 10, after V lost 5 bases and J lost 1 base. The CDR3 length is 16 residues. In DNA, the CDR3 is TGCGCCAGCAGGGGACCGGGGACAGGGTCATCCTACGAGCAGTACTTC. It is translated as CASRGPGTGSSYEQYF.

This chain joins TRBV5-1 and TRBJ2-3; 9 nucleotides match TRBD1. CDR3 length: 14 residues. J was trimmed by 6 bases and V by 3 bases; bases with no gene match: 5. Germline CDR1 reads SGHRS; CDR2 reads YFSETQ. The CDR3, as DNA: TGCGCCAGCAGCTCCTGGACAGGGGTCGATACGCAGTATTTT. Protein: CASSSWTGVDTQYF.

This clonotype has just a few counts. The chain couples TRBV6-5 to TRBJ1-5; D ambiguous. V lost 0 bases and J lost 6, with 9 bases in between. This CDR3 spans 14 amino acids. Per the germline V gene, CDR1 is MNHEY and CDR2 is SVGAGI. The CDR3 nucleotides read TGTGCCAGCAGTTACTCGGAGGCTTTTCAGCCCCAGCATTTT. This codes for CASSYSEAFQPQHF.

V gene TRBV27 combines with J gene TRBJ2-3; 10 bases map to TRBD1. This CDR3 comprises 16 residues. The V gene end was trimmed by 7 bases and the J gene end by 1 base; junction bases not matched to a gene: 8. Germline CDR1 reads MNHEY; CDR2 reads SMNVEV (reference sequence). DNA of the CDR3: TGTGCCAGCACCCCTTTCGGGACAGGGGGCACAGATACGCAGTATTTT. It translates to CASTPFGTGGTDTQYF.